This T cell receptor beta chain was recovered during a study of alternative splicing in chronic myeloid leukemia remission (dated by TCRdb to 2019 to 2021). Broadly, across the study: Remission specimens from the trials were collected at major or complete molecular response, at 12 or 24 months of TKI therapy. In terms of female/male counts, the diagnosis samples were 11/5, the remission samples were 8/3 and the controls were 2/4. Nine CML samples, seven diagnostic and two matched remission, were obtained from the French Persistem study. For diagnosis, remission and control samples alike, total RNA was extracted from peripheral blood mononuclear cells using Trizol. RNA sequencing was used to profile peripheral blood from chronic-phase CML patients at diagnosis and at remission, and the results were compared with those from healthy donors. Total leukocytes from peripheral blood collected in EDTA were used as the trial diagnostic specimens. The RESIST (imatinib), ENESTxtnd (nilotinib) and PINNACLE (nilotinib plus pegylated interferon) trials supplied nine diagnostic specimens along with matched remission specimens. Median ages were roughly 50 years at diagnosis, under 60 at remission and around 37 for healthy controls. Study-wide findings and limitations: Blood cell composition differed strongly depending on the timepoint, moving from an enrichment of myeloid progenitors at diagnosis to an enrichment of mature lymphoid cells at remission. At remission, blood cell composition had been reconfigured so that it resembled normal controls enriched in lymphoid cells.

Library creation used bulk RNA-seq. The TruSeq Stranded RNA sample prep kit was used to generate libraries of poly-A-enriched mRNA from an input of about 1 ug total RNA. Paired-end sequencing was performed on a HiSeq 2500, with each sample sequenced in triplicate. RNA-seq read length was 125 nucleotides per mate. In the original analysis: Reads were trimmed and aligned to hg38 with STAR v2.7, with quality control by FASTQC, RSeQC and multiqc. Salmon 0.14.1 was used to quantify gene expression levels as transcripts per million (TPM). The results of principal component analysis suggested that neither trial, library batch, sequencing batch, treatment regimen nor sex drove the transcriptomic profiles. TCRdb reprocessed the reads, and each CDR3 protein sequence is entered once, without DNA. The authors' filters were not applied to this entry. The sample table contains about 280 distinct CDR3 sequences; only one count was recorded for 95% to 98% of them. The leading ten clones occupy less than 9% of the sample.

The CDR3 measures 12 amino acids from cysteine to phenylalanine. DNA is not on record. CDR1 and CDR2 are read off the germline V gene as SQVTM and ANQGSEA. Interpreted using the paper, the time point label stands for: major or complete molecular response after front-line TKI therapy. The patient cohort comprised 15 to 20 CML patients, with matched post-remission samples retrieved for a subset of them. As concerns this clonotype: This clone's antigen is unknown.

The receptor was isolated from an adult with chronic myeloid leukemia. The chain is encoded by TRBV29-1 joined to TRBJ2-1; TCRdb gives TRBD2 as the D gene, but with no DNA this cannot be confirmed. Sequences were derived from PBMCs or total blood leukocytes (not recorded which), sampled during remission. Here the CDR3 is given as CSVELGGDEQFF.